This T cell receptor beta chain was profiled in a study of blood T cell repertoires in COVID-19. Study as a whole: Material from acute and convalescent COVID-19 was sourced from the United States, Italy and Spain. From T cells, B-cell-depleted T cells, or PBMCs came the material, which was cDNA or gDNA.

During active infection, Seattle patients enrolled and were then monitored through disease. Trimming took off 0 bases at V and 2 bases at J, with 9 bases between the two ends. CDR3 length equals 15 residues. Per germline, CDR1 SGHNT and CDR2 YYREEE (reference sequence). Notes on this clone: The same CDR3 can be traced to other DNA sequences in this sample.

Original handling: Nucleated cell number was recorded as an estimate derived from reference gene primer amplification. Only in-frame clones appear in the TCRdb table, and some are missing; sequencing was by immunoSEQ multiplex PCR. Clone size and the V and J calls come from that table; the DNA yielded D and trimming. The sample has a few hundred thousand clones; 90% are singletons. This sequence was found in a woman between 55 and 75 years old with COVID-19, enrolled during active disease. The V gene is TRBV5-4, the J gene TRBJ2-1, with D possibly TRBD2 on 6 matching bases. The sample was peripheral blood. CDR3 amino acids: CASSLDSGAYNEQFF. CDR3 bases: TGTGCCAGCAGCTTGGACTCGGGGGCCTACAATGAGCAGTTCTTC.